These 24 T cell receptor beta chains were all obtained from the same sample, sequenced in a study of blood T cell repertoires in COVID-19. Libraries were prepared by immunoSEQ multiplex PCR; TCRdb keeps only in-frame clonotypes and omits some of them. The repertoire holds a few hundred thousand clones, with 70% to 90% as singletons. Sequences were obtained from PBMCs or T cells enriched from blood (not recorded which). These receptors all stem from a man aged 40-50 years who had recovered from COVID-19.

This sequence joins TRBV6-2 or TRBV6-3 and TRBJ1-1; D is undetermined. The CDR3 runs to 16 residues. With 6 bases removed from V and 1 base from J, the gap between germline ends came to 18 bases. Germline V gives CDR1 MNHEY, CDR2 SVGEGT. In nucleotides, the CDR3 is TGTGCCAGCAGCGAACTCTCTACCCGGAGGAACACTGAAGCTTTCTTT. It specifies CASSELSTRRNTEAFF.

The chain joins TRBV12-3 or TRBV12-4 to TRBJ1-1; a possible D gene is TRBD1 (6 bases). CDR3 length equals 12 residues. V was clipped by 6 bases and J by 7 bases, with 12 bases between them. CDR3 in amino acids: CASSSRGSEAFF. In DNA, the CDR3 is TGTGCCAGCAGCTCCAGGGGTAGTGAAGCTTTCTTT.

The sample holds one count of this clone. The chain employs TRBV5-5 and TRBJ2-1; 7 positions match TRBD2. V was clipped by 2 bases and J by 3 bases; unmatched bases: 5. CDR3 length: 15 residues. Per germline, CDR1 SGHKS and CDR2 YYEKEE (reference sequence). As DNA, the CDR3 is TGTGCCAGCAGCTTAAGACTAGCTGGCTACAATGAGCAGTTCTTC. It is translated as CASSLRLAGYNEQFF.

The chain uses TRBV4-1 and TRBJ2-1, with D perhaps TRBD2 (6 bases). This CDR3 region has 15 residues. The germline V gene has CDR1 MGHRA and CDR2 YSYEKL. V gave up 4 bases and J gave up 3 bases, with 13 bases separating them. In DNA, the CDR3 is TGCGCCAGCAGCCGTGGTTATAGCGGCTACAATGAGCAGTTCTTC. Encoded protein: CASSRGYSGYNEQFF.

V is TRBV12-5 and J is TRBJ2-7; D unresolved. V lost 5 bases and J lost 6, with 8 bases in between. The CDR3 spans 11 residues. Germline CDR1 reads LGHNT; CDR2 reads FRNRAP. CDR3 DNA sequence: TGTGCTAGTGGTCTCGTGGCCGAGCAGTACTTC. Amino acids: CASGLVAEQYF.

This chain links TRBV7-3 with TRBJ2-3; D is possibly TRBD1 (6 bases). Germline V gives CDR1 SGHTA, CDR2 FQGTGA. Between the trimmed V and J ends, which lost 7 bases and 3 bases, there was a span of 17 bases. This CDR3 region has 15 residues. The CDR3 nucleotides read TGTGCCAGCACCAAGACAGGACTGTGGACAGATACGCAGTATTTT. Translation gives CASTKTGLWTDTQYF. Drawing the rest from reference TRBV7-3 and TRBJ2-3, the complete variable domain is GAGVSQTPSNKVTEKGKYVELRCDPISGHTALYWYRQSLGQGPEFLIYFQGTGAADDSGLPNDRFFAVRPEGSVSTLKIQRTERGDSAVYLCASTKTGLWTDTQYFGPGTRLTVL.

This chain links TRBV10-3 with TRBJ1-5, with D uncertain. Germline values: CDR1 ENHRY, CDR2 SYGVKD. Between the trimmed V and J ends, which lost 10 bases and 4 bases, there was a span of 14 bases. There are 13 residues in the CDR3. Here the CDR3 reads CATAWGDNQPQHF. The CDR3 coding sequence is TGTGCCACCGCGTGGGGAGATAATCAGCCCCAGCATTTT.

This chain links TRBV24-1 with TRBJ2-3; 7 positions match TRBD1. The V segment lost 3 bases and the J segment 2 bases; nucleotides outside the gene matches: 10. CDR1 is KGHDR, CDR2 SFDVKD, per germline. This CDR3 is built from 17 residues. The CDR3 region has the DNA TGTGCCACCAGTGATCCCCGGGCCAGGGGGAACACAGATACGCAGTATTTT. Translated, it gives CATSDPRARGNTDTQYF.

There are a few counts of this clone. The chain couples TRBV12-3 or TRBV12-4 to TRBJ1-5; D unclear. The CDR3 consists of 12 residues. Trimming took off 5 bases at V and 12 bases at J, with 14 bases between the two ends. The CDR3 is CASSATRIFQHF. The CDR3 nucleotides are TGTGCCAGCAGTGCGACTAGGATTTTCCAGCATTTT.

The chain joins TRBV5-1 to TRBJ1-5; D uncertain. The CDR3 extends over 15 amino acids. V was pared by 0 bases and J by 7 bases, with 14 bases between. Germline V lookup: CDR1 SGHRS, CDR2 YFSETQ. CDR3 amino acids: CASSLVAGGNQPQHF. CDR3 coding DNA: TGCGCCAGCAGCTTGGTAGCAGGAGGTAACCAGCCCCAGCATTTT. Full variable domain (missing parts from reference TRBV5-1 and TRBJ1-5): KAGVTQTPRYLIKTRGQQVTLSCSPISGHRSVSWYQQTPGQGLQFLFEYFSETQRNKGNFPGRFSGRQFSNSRSEMNVSTLELGDSALYLCASSLVAGGNQPQHFGDGTRLSIL.

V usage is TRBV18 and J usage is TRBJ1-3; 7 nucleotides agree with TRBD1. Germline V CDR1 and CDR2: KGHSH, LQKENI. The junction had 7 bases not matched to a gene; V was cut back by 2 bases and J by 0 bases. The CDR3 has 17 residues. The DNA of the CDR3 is TGTGCCAGCTCACCAACGGGCACAGGGGCCTCTGGAAACACCATATATTTT. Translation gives CASSPTGTGASGNTIYF.

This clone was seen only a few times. CDR3 sequence reads: CAWSGGGPNTIYF. DNA of the CDR3: TGTGCCTGGAGTGGAGGAGGGCCGAACACCATATATTTT. The genes are TRBV30 and TRBJ1-3; D gene unclear. V shed 1 base and J shed 7 bases, with 11 bases lying between them. The germline V gene encodes CDR1 GTSNPN and CDR2 SVGIG (reference sequence). The CDR3 consists of 13 residues.

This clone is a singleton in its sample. As DNA, the CDR3 is TGTGCCAGCAGCTCATACCAGGGCTACGAGCAGTACTTC. Its translation: CASSSYQGYEQYF. The gene calls are TRBV7-3 and TRBJ2-7; TRBD1 might be the D (5 bases). Germline CDR1 reads SGHTA; CDR2 reads FQGTGA. The CDR3 runs 13 residues. V was cut by 4 bases and J by 3 bases, with 10 bases left in between.

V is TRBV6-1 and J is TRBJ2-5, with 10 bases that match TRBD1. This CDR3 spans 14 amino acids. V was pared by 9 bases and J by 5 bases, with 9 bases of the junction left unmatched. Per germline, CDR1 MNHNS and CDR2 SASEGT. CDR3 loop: CASSRDRGVETQYF. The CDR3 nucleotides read TGTGCCAGTAGCCGGGACAGGGGCGTTGAGACCCAGTACTTC.

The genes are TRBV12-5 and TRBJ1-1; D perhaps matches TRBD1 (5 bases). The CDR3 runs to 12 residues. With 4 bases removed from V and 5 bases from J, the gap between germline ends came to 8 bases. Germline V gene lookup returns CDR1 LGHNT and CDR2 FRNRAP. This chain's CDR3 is CASGSKGTEAFF. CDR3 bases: TGTGCTAGTGGTTCCAAGGGGACTGAAGCTTTCTTT. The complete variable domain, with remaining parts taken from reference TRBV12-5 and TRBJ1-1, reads DARVTQTPRHKVTEMGQEVTMRCQPILGHNTVFWYRQTMMQGLELLAYFRNRAPLDDSGMPKDRFSAEMPDATLATLKIQPSEPRDSAVYFCASGSKGTEAFFGQGTRLTVV.

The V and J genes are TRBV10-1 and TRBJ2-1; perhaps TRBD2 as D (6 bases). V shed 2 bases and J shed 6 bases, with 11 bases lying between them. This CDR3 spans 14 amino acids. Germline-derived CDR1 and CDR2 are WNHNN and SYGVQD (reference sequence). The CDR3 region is CASSEGRRGNEQFF. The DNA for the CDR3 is TGCGCCAGCAGTGAGGGGAGGAGGGGCAATGAGCAGTTCTTC.

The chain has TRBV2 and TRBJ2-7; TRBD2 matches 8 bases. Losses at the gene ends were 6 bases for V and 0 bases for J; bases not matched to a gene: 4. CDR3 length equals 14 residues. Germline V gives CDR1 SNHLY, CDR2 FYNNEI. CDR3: CASRWAGGSYEQYF. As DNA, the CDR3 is TGTGCCAGCAGATGGGCGGGGGGCTCCTACGAGCAGTACTTC.

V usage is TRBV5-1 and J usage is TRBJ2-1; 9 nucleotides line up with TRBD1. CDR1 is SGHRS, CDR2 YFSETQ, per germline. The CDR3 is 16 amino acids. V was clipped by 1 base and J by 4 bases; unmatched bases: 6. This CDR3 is CASSLRDRVGYNEQFF. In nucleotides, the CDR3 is TGCGCCAGCAGCTTGCGGGACAGGGTTGGGTACAATGAGCAGTTCTTC.

CDR3 nucleotide sequence: TGCGCCAGCAGCCAAGTACAGGACACCCTTCACGTTTTCTTT. Its protein is CASSQVQDTLHVFF. V is TRBV4-1 and J is TRBJ1-1, with a tentative D call TRBD1 (5 bases). The CDR3 consists of 14 residues. Trimming cost V 1 base and J 13 bases, with 19 bases left between them. Germline V lookup: CDR1 MGHRA, CDR2 YSYEKL.

The CDR3 DNA reads as TGTGCCAGCTCACTTAGGACGGCTAGCGCAACTAATGAAAAACTGTTTTTT. This translates into CASSLRTASATNEKLFF. The chain carries TRBV18 and TRBJ1-4, with D unclear. There are 17 residues in the CDR3. Trimming pared 4 bases from V and 0 bases from J, leaving 15 bases between. Germline CDR1 is KGHSH and CDR2 is LQKENI.

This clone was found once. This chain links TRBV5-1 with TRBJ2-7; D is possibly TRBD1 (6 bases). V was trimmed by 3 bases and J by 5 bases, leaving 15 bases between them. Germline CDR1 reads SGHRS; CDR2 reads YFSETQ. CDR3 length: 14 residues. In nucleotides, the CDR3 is TGCGCCAGCAGCTGGACAGACACACCTAACGAGCAGTACTTC. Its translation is CASSWTDTPNEQYF.

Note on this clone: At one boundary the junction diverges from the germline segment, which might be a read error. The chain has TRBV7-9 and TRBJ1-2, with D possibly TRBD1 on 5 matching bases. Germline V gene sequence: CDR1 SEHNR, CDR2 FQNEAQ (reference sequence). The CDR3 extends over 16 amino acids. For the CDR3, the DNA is TGTGCCAGCAGCTTATCGACAGCAGCTCCTTACTATCGCTACACCTTC. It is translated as CASSLSTAAPYYRYTF.

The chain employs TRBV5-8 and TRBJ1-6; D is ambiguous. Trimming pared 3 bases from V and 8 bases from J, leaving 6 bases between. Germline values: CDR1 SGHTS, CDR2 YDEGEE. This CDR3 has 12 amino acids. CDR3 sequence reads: CASSSLYSPLHF. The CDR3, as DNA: TGTGCCAGCAGCTCCTTATATTCACCCCTCCACTTT. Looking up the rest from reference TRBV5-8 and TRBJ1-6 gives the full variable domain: EAGVTQSPTHLIKTRGQQATLRCSPISGHTSVYWYQQALGLGLQFLLWYDEGEERNRGNFPPRFSGRQFPNYSSELNVNALELEDSALYLCASSSLYSPLHFGNGTRLTVT.

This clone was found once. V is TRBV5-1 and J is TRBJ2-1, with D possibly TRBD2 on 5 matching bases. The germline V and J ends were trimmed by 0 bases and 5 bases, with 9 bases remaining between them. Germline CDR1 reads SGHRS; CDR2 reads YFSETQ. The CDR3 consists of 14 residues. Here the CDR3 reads CASSLAGTHNEQFF. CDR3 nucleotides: TGCGCCAGCAGCTTGGCGGGAACTCACAATGAGCAGTTCTTC.